This TCR beta chain was retrieved from a study of cytomegalovirus exposure and HLA in healthy donors. Comment on this clone: The antigen is not known.

Trimming cost V 2 bases and J 5 bases, with 7 bases left between them. CDR3 length: 13 amino acids. Per the germline V gene, CDR1 is LGHNT and CDR2 is FRNRAP. The PCR ran on 60 Vbeta and 13 Jbeta primers. Repertoires were generated with immunoSEQ multiplex PCR, while TCRdb's copy carries only in-frame clones and drops some. The sample lists some 250,000 clones; roughly four fifths were seen once. Overall study results and limits: Reported performance of the classifier showed diagnosis of cytomegalovirus status with high specificity and sensitivity. In a later analysis, common viral pathogens appeared linked to several of the most significant clusters. Within a later analysis, the majority of CMV-associated TCR beta chains appeared HLA-restricted. Sequencing had likely introduced a cluster of highly shared sequence variants as an artifact.

The material sequenced was PBMCs. The chain carries TRBV12-5 and TRBJ1-5; D might be TRBD1 (6 bases). This TCR was sampled from a woman aged 60-70 years in good health and CMV-seropositive. CDR3 DNA sequence: TGTGCTAGTGGTTTGCCAGGGGATCAGCCCCAGCATTTT. Translated, it gives CASGLPGDQPQHF.